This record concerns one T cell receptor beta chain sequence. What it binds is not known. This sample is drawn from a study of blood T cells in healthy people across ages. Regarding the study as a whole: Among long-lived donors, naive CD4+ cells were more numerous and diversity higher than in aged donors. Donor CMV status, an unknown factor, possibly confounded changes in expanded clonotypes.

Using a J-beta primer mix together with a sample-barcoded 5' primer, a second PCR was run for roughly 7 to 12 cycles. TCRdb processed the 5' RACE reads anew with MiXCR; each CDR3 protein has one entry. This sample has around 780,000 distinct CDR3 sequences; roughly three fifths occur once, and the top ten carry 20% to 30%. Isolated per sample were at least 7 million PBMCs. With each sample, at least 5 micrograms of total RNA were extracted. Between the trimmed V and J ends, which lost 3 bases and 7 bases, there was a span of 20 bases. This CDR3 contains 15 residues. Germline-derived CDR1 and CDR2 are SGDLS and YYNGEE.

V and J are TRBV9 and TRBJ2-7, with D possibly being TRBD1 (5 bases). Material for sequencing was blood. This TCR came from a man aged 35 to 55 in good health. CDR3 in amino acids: CASSETAGYYNEQYF. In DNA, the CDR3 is TGTGCCAGCAGCGAGACAGCAGGATATTACAATGAGCAGTACTTC.